These 13 T cell receptor beta chains came from one sample sequenced in a study of blood T cells in healthy people across ages. Combining a sample-barcoded 5' primer with a J-beta primer mix, a second PCR ran for roughly 7 to 11 cycles. TCRdb ran MiXCR on the 5' RACE reads and lists one entry per CDR3 protein. The table lists 650,000 to 800,000 distinct CDR3 sequences, around two fifths of them singletons, with around 21% in the top ten. Material for sequencing was blood. All receptors derive from a man between 60 and 75 years old in good health.

The chain has TRBV29-1 and TRBJ2-5, with D possibly being TRBD1 (5 bases). Germline V lookup: CDR1 SQVTM, CDR2 ANQGSEA. V was trimmed by 3 bases and J by 11 bases, leaving 19 bases between them. The CDR3 runs to 13 residues. The DNA for the CDR3 is TGCAGCGTTGACAGGGAAACCTACAATGAGCAGTACTTC. Translating gives CSVDRETYNEQYF.

This sequence joins TRBV7-8 and TRBJ1-6; D unclear. The CDR3 runs to 16 residues. CDR1 and CDR2 from the germline V gene are SGHVS and FQNEAQ. Trimming stripped 4 bases from V and 0 bases from J, with 10 bases between. CDR3 nucleotides: TGTGCCAGCAGCTCCCACATTCGCTCCTATAATTCACCCCTCCACTTT. It codes for CASSSHIRSYNSPLHF.

This clonotype appeared many times. A much larger clone sits a single nucleotide away, making a read error possible. The chain joins TRBV5-5 to TRBJ2-1, with D tentatively TRBD1 or TRBD2 (6 bases each). Trimming stripped 0 bases from V and 10 bases from J, with 17 bases between. The germline gives CDR1 SGHKS, CDR2 YYEKEE (reference sequence). CDR3 length equals 15 residues. The CDR3 region is CASSLVGGGPGEQFF. The CDR3 DNA reads TGTGCCAGCAGCTTGGTTGGAGGGGGACCCGGAGAGCAGTTCTTC.

The chain carries TRBV6-1 and TRBJ2-7, with TRBD1 as a possible D gene (5 bases). Germline CDR1 and CDR2: MNHNS and SASEGT. This CDR3 is 15 amino acids long. Trimming took 1 base from V and 7 from J, leaving 17 bases between them. The chain's CDR3 is CASSEGGPLFGEQYF. The CDR3 DNA sequence: TGTGCCAGCAGTGAAGGGGGCCCCCTATTCGGGGAGCAGTACTTC.

The chain carries TRBV12-3 or TRBV12-4 and TRBJ2-7, with TRBD2 identical over 11 bases. The CDR3 runs 15 residues. V gave up 5 bases and J gave up 4 bases; unmatched junction bases: 7. CDR3 region: CASSKRLAGLYEQYF. Here the CDR3 DNA reads TGTGCCAGCAGTAAACGACTAGCGGGGTTGTACGAGCAGTACTTC.

CDR3: CASSLVQSMLDEQFF. For the CDR3, the DNA is TGCGCCAGCAGCTTGGTGCAGAGCATGTTGGATGAGCAGTTCTTC. The chain carries TRBV5-1 and TRBJ2-1; D uncertain. Germline V gene sequence: CDR1 SGHRS, CDR2 YFSETQ. CDR3 length: 15 residues. With 0 bases removed from V and 8 bases from J, the gap between germline ends came to 15 bases.

The V gene is TRBV12-3 or TRBV12-4, the J gene TRBJ2-7; 9 nucleotides line up with TRBD1. The CDR3 length is 13 residues. The trim removed 4 bases at V and 7 bases at J, leaving 5 bases unmatched. CDR3 sequence reads: CASSSGTGREQYF. DNA of the CDR3: TGTGCCAGCAGTTCAGGGACAGGGCGGGAGCAGTACTTC.

V and J are TRBV6-5 and TRBJ2-1; D is perhaps TRBD1 (6 bases). The CDR3 contains 14 residues. Germline V CDR1 and CDR2: MNHEY, SVGAGI. Trimming took off 9 bases at V and 0 bases at J, with 12 bases between the two ends. The CDR3 spells CASPRDISYNEQFF. CDR3 coding DNA: TGTGCCAGTCCCAGGGACATCTCCTACAATGAGCAGTTCTTC.

Worth noting for this clonotype: Being one base from a much bigger clone, this may be a read error. The J gene is TRBJ2-2, the V gene TRBV11-3, with no clear D. CDR3 length equals 13 residues. Germline V gene sequence: CDR1 SGHNT, CDR2 YENEEA. The CDR3 DNA reads as TGTGCCGGCAGCTACGAGTACACCGGGGAGCTGTTTTTT. It codes for CAGSYEYTGELFF.

This clonotype has at least ten counts. The chain combines TRBV20-1 with TRBJ2-3; TRBD1 agrees at 8 bases. There are 14 residues in the CDR3. Germline V CDR1 and CDR2: DFQATT, SNEGSKA (reference sequence). V shed 6 bases and J 0 bases; nucleotides not matched to a gene: 5. The CDR3 spells CSARGTGSTDTQYF. The CDR3 coding sequence is TGCAGTGCACGAGGGACAGGCAGCACAGATACGCAGTATTTT.

The gene calls are TRBV7-9 and TRBJ2-1, with a weak D call TRBD1 (6 bases). Germline V gene data show CDR1 as SEHNR and CDR2 as FQNEAQ (reference sequence). CDR3 length equals 14 residues. The ends were cut back, 5 bases at V and 7 bases at J, with 15 bases in the middle. The CDR3 DNA reads TGTGCCAGCAGCCTCAGGGGTGGTAGGAATGAGCAGTTCTTC. Its translation: CASSLRGGRNEQFF.

The chain uses TRBV10-3 and TRBJ2-4, with a weak D call TRBD2 (6 bases). The length of the CDR3 is 16 residues. Germline V lookup: CDR1 ENHRY, CDR2 SYGVKD. The germline V and J ends were trimmed by 2 bases and 0 bases, with 11 bases remaining between them. For the CDR3, the DNA is TGTGCCATCAGTGAGAGTCAGGGACTAGCCAAAAACATTCAGTACTTC. Translation: CAISESQGLAKNIQYF.

The chain couples TRBV20-1 to TRBJ2-5; a possible D gene is TRBD1 (5 bases). The end of the DNA is better explained by TRBJ2-7, so the J call may be wrong. The CDR3 loop spans 13 amino acids. CDR1 is DFQATT and CDR2 is SNEGSKA in the germline V gene (reference sequence). DNA for the CDR3: TGCAGTGCTAGACCACCTCAGGGTTACGAGCAGTACTTC. The encoded protein is CSARPPQGYEQYF.